The T cell receptor (beta chain) described here comes from a study of vaccination and CD4 T cells after COVID-19. To note about this clonotype: Its target is not known. A much larger clone differs from this one at a single base, so this may be a read error.

Specified treatment: roughly 10-day PBMC culture with coronavirus spike peptide pools or control peptides (ViraFEST assay). Cultured CD4+ T cells had their DNA profiled by the Oncomine TCR Beta short-read assay. Each CDR3 protein is one row after TCRdb ran MiXCR on the PCR reads. The sample contains about 21,000 distinct CDR3 sequences, roughly two fifths of which appear only once. This CDR3 contains 14 residues. Trimming cost V 4 bases and J 4 bases, with 13 bases left between them. Looked up from germline, CDR1 is LNHNV and CDR2 is YYDKDF (reference sequence). The sample was CD4+ T cells from blood, cultured in vitro, taken before SARS-CoV-2 vaccination. The V call is TRBV15, the J call TRBJ1-2; unclear D gene. This TCR was recovered from a human donor who had recovered from COVID-19. The chain's CDR3 is CATSTRISGYGYTF. In DNA, the CDR3 is TGTGCCACCAGCACACGAATCTCGGGCTATGGCTACACCTTC.